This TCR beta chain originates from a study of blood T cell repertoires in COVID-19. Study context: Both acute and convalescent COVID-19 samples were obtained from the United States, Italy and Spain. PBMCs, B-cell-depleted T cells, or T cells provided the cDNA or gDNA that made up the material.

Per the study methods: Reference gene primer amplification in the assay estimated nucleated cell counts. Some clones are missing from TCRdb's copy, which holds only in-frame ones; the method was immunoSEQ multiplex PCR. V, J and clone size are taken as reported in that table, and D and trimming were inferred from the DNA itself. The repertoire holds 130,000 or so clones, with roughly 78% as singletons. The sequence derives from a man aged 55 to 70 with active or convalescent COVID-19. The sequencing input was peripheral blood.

The chain's CDR3 is CASSSSDRWQTQYF. CDR3 DNA: TGTGCCAGCAGTTCCTCGGACAGGTGGCAGACCCAGTACTTC. The chain recombines TRBV6-6 with TRBJ2-5; 7 bases are shared with TRBD1. The CDR3 runs 14 residues. With V trimmed by 4 bases and J by 6 bases, 8 bases remained unmatched. The germline CDR1 and CDR2 sequences are MNHNY and SVGAGI (reference sequence).